This TCR beta chain was obtained from a study of blood T cell repertoires in COVID-19. About the study: COVID-19 samples, acute and convalescent, were from the United States, Italy and Spain.

Data came from immunoSEQ multiplex PCR; TCRdb stores just in-frame clones and leaves some out. This table has a few hundred thousand clones, around 87% appearing once. The germline V gene encodes CDR1 GTSNPN and CDR2 SVGIG (reference sequence). CDR3 length equals 13 residues. Trimming shortened V by 4 bases and J by 4 bases, and 14 bases separated the two germline ends. The chain couples TRBV30 to TRBJ2-7; a weak D match, TRBD1 (6 bases). The sample was peripheral blood. This sequence originates from a man between 18 and 29 years old with active or convalescent COVID-19. CDR3 sequence: CAWNAAQGYEQYF. Written as DNA, the CDR3 is TGTGCCTGGAATGCGGCGCAGGGGTACGAGCAGTACTTC.